This T cell receptor beta chain was recorded in a study of spatial heterogeneity in lung cancer. Whole-study context: Consistently, beta-chain sequences turned up in larger numbers than alpha-chain sequences did.

The ends were cut back, 1 base at V and 4 bases at J, with 10 bases in the middle. Germline V CDR1 and CDR2: SEHNR, FQNEAQ (reference sequence). The CDR3 length is 14 residues. The library protocol tagged each TCR cDNA with a unique molecular identifier. MiXCR, run by TCRdb on the 5' RACE reads, gives a single entry per CDR3 protein. The profile covers about 80,000 distinct CDR3 sequences, with approximately 18% appearing a single time and less than 7.5% taken by the ten largest. Study-wide points: Ubiquitous expanded tumor TCRs were observed in blood more at resection than follow-up.

Details on this clonotype: The target antigen is unknown.

Regarding time point: sample taken at primary tumor resection. Whole RNA was taken from tumor, nontumor lung or frozen PBMC; it was then sequenced unsorted. The roughly 79 donors had untreated early-stage non-small cell lung cancer. The sequences come from PBMCs, collected at surgery. The chain couples TRBV7-9 to TRBJ2-5; D is undetermined. This clonotype was obtained from a male donor with early-stage non-small cell lung cancer. The CDR3 protein is CASSLGRVPETQYF. CDR3 in DNA: TGTGCCAGCAGCTTAGGACGGGTGCCAGAGACCCAGTACTTC.